In its sample, the clone carrying this T cell receptor (beta chain) was seen a few times. The method was immunoSEQ multiplex PCR; TCRdb's version includes in-frame clones alone and lacks a portion of them. This table holds approximately 69,000 clones, 85% to 95% found once. This CDR3 is built from 15 residues. Deletions cut 6 bases from V and 2 bases from J, with 16 bases between. Per the germline V gene, CDR1 is ENHRY and CDR2 is SYGVKD. The data were taken from a study of T cell changes during pregnancy in multiple sclerosis. Sequenced material: peripheral blood, taken in the second trimester of pregnancy. The sequence was obtained from a female donor in good health, enrolled as a control in a pregnancy study. The chain recombines TRBV10-3 with TRBJ1-2, with D possibly being TRBD1 (6 bases). The CDR3 DNA sequence: TGTGCCATCAGGGCAGGGGCTTTTACCAACTATGGCTACACCTTC. Translated: CAIRAGAFTNYGYTF.